This T cell receptor (beta chain) was identified during a study of blood T cell repertoires in COVID-19. Study context: Samples of COVID-19 (acute and convalescent) were obtained from the United States, Italy and Spain.

Per the authors' pipeline: Counts of nucleated cells, estimated from reference gene primer amplification, were obtained. Generated by immunoSEQ multiplex PCR, the TCRdb table keeps only in-frame clones and is missing some. The DNA was the basis for D and trimming; V, J and clone size are from that table. The sample includes 100,000 to 150,000 clones, about 83% of them seen just once. Trimming removed 1 base at V and 7 bases at J, with 13 bases between. Germline-derived CDR1 and CDR2 are MNHNS and SASEGT. The CDR3 spans 15 residues. V usage is TRBV6-1 and J usage is TRBJ2-2; D ambiguous. Input material: peripheral blood. The source is a man aged 55 to 70 with acute or convalescent COVID-19. This chain's CDR3 is CASSEGAVRNGELFF. In DNA, the CDR3 is TGTGCCAGCAGTGAAGGGGCTGTTCGGAACGGGGAGCTGTTTTTT.